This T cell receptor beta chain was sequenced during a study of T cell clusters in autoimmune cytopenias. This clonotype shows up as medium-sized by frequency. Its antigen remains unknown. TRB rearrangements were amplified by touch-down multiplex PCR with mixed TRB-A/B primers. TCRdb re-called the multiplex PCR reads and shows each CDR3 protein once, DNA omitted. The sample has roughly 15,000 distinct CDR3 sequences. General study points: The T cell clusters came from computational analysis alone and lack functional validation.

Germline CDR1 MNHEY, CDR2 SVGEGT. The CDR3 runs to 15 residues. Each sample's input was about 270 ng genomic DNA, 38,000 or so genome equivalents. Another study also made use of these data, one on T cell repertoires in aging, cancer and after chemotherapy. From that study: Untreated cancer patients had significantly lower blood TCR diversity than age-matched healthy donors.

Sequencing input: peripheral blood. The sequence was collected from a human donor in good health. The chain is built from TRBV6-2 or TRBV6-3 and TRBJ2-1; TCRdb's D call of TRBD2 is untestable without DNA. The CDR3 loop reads CASSTGTSGSIEQFF.